The 8 T cell receptor beta chains given below trace back to one sample, sequenced in a study of spatial heterogeneity in lung cancer. TCRdb used MiXCR to reprocess the 5' RACE reads, holding one entry per CDR3 protein. The sample lists some 100,000 distinct CDR3 sequences; 9.5% to 15% were seen once. The sample's time point: sample taken at primary tumor resection. The sample consisted of PBMCs, taken at surgery. The receptors were gathered from a male donor with early-stage non-small cell lung cancer.

This clonotype was seen a handful of times. V and J are TRBV7-2 and TRBJ2-2; D remains ambiguous. Germline CDR1 and CDR2: SGHTA and FQGNSA. The CDR3 has 12 amino acids. Trimming cost V 5 bases and J 5 bases, with 6 bases left between them. CDR3: CASSHYTGELFF. CDR3 nucleotides: TGTGCCAGCAGCCACTATACCGGGGAGCTGTTTTTT.

This clonotype was counted a few times. CDR3 nucleotide sequence: TGTGCCAGTAGTTCTTTAGCGGGGACGCAGTATTTT. It specifies CASSSLAGTQYF. The genes are TRBV19 and TRBJ2-3, with TRBD2 matching 8 bases. CDR1 and CDR2 (germline): LNHDA, SQIVND (reference sequence). The CDR3 is 12 amino acids. V lost 5 bases and J lost 9; bases outside the gene matches: 4.

The sample holds many counts of this clonotype. The chain has TRBV7-6 and TRBJ1-2, with D uncertain. Per germline, CDR1 SGHVS and CDR2 FNYEAQ. V was shortened by 1 base and J by 4 bases, with 7 bases between the two germline ends. The CDR3 has 13 amino acids. CDR3 sequence reads: CASSLDAIYGYTF. The CDR3 nucleotides are TGTGCCAGCAGCTTAGACGCGATCTATGGCTACACCTTC.

This clonotype was found a few times. The chain combines TRBV7-2 with TRBJ2-3; D may correspond to TRBD1 or TRBD2 (5 bases each). CDR1 is SGHTA and CDR2 is FQGNSA in the germline V gene. V dropped 0 bases and J dropped 2 bases, with 9 bases sitting between them. The CDR3 is 15 residues long. CDR3 residues: CASSLAGTATDTQYF. The CDR3 bases are TGTGCCAGCAGCTTAGCGGGGACGGCCACAGATACGCAGTATTTT.

This clonotype came up a few times. This chain links TRBV29-1 with TRBJ2-1; D perhaps matches TRBD2 (6 bases). The CDR3 covers 13 residues. Germline-derived CDR1 and CDR2 are SQVTM and ANQGSEA. V gave up 5 bases and J gave up 8 bases, with 16 bases separating them. The CDR3 reads CSVLFGGRDEQFF. CDR3 DNA: TGCAGCGTTCTTTTCGGGGGTCGCGATGAGCAGTTCTTC.

This clonotype was seen a few times. CDR3 region: CASSRDRGEYEQYF. Written as DNA, the CDR3 is TGTGCCAGCAGCAGGGACAGGGGCGAGTACGAGCAGTACTTC. The chain links TRBV5-5 to TRBJ2-7; TRBD1 matches at 10 bases. Germline CDR1 SGHKS, CDR2 YYEKEE (reference sequence). This CDR3 has 14 amino acids. V lost 4 bases and J lost 4; bases outside the gene matches: 5.

The CDR3 nucleotides are TGCAGCGGGCGACAGGGGAGGGGTACCGGGGAGCTGTTTTTT. Residues: CSGRQGRGTGELFF. This sequence joins TRBV29-1 and TRBJ2-2, with D tentatively TRBD1 (8 bases). The CDR3 runs 14 residues. Germline-derived CDR1 and CDR2 are SQVTM and ANQGSEA. The germline V and J ends were trimmed by 7 bases and 5 bases, with 17 bases remaining between them.

This chain links TRBV7-2 with TRBJ1-3; the D gene is possibly TRBD1 (6 bases). The V gene lost 7 bases and the J gene lost 0 bases, with 16 bases spanning the gap. This CDR3 spans 16 amino acids. CDR1 and CDR2 (germline): SGHTA, FQGNSA. The CDR3 nucleotides are TGTGCCAGCACGGGGGGGCCTAGCAACTCTGGAAACACCATATATTTT. This sequence encodes CASTGGPSNSGNTIYF.